These 32 T cell receptor beta chains originate from one sample sequenced in a study of Ad26.COV2.S vaccination and SARS-CoV-2 variants. The data were produced by immunoSEQ multiplex PCR, yet TCRdb's version contains in-frame clones alone and is incomplete. Of roughly 400,000 clones in the sample, around 92% were seen once. Treatment defined: around 19 received Ad26.COV2.S at low or high dose, single or two shots; 5 received placebo; per-sample allocation not given. At day 63 after the first vaccine or placebo injection, samples were drawn. Sequenced material: peripheral blood, taken in a trial of Ad26.COV2.S vaccine versus placebo. The receptors were gathered from a person aged 18-65 years who received the Ad26.COV2.S COVID-19 vaccine or a placebo.

In DNA form, the CDR3 reads TGCAGCGTTGAATTTTTTTTTGGTGAGCAGTTCTTC. Translation gives CSVEFFFGEQFF. This sequence joins TRBV29-1 and TRBJ2-1; D gene ambiguous. The germline V and J ends were trimmed by 2 bases and 9 bases, with 11 bases remaining between them. Germline V gene sequence: CDR1 SQVTM, CDR2 ANQGSEA. The CDR3 is 12 residues long.

This chain joins TRBV19 and TRBJ1-4, with D possibly TRBD1 on 5 matching bases. The CDR3 is 15 residues long. V was trimmed by 7 bases and J by 0 bases, leaving 12 bases between them. Germline V gene lookup returns CDR1 LNHDA and CDR2 SQIVND (reference sequence). CDR3 loop: CASKLAGPTNEKLFF. CDR3 bases: TGTGCCAGTAAGTTGGCGGGGCCAACTAATGAAAAACTGTTTTTT.

The genes are TRBV30 and TRBJ2-1; D might be TRBD2 (7 bases). Germline V gene sequence: CDR1 GTSNPN, CDR2 SVGIG (reference sequence). V was shortened by 2 bases and J by 6 bases, with 11 bases between the two germline ends. The CDR3 runs to 13 residues. Here the CDR3 reads CAWSSRGANEQFF. The CDR3 bases are TGTGCCTGGAGTTCTCGGGGGGCCAATGAGCAGTTCTTC.

This chain links TRBV4-3 with TRBJ1-3; the D gene is possibly TRBD1 (5 bases). The V gene's germline CDR1 is LGHNA and CDR2 YSLEER. The CDR3 has 15 residues. V was cut by 0 bases and J by 8 bases, with 14 bases left in between. CDR3 sequence reads: CASSQEGAGWDTIYF. Written as DNA, the CDR3 is TGCGCCAGCAGCCAAGAAGGGGCCGGGTGGGACACCATATATTTT.

This clone was picked up one time. The chain joins TRBV9 to TRBJ1-2; TRBD1 agrees at 9 bases. Germline V gene lookup returns CDR1 SGDLS and CDR2 YYNGEE. V lost 2 bases and J lost 4; bases outside the gene matches: 6. The CDR3 runs 15 residues. DNA of the CDR3: TGTGCCAGCAGCGTTGGACTGGGACAGGGCTATGGCTACACCTTC. Translated: CASSVGLGQGYGYTF.

This clone was detected once. The chain joins TRBV28 to TRBJ1-2, with 8 bases fitting TRBD1. Per the germline V gene, CDR1 is MDHEN and CDR2 is SYDVKM. CDR3 length equals 16 residues. Germline trimming cut 6 bases from V and 5 bases from J; bases unmatched to any gene: 14. The CDR3 sequence is CASRESSGTGGYGYTF. CDR3 nucleotide sequence: TGTGCCAGCAGGGAAAGCTCCGGGACAGGAGGATATGGCTACACCTTC.

For the CDR3, the DNA is TGTGCCAGCAGTTACCTTGGTCCGGGGAGCTCCTACGAGCAGTACTTC. Protein product: CASSYLGPGSSYEQYF. The chain uses TRBV6-5 and TRBJ2-7, with a weak D call TRBD2 (5 bases). The CDR3 extends over 16 amino acids. In germline, CDR1 is MNHEY, CDR2 SVGAGI. Trimming shortened V by 2 bases and J by 0 bases, and 14 bases separated the two germline ends.

V gene TRBV6-5 combines with J gene TRBJ1-6; TRBD1 agrees at 8 bases. The CDR3 consists of 14 residues. Germline CDR1 and CDR2: MNHEY and SVGAGI. Germline trimming cut 6 bases from V and 13 bases from J; bases unmatched to any gene: 11. The CDR3 nucleotides are TGTGCCAGCAGACCGACAGGGGTAGGTTTTCCCCTCCACTTT. Amino acid sequence: CASRPTGVGFPLHF.

This clone showed up just a few times. The chain carries TRBV5-4 and TRBJ1-5, with a possible D match to TRBD1 (5 bases). The CDR3 consists of 14 residues. Per the germline V gene, CDR1 is SGHNT and CDR2 is YYREEE (reference sequence). Deletions cut 3 bases from V and 3 bases from J, with 10 bases between. The DNA for the CDR3 is TGTGCCAGCAGCTCTGGGGGAATCAATCAGCCCCAGCATTTT. It is translated as CASSSGGINQPQHF.

The chain joins TRBV5-1 to TRBJ2-3; 13 bases are shared with TRBD2. Germline trimming cut 7 bases from V and 1 base from J; bases unmatched to any gene: 6. There are 16 residues in the CDR3. From germline, CDR1 is SGHRS and CDR2 YFSETQ. The CDR3 loop is CASFSGLAGGTDTQYF. The DNA for the CDR3 is TGCGCCAGCTTTAGTGGACTAGCGGGGGGCACAGATACGCAGTATTTT.

A word on this clone: Different DNA sequences within this sample yield the same CDR3. The V call is TRBV9, the J call TRBJ1-1; D is undetermined. This CDR3 region has 13 residues. Germline CDR1 SGDLS, CDR2 YYNGEE. V was trimmed by 0 bases and J by 2 bases, leaving 5 bases between them. Written as DNA, the CDR3 is TGTGCCAGCAGCGTAGGGTCTAACACTGAAGCTTTCTTT. Protein sequence: CASSVGSNTEAFF.

The chain has TRBV10-1 and TRBJ2-1; no clear D. With 0 bases removed from V and 3 bases from J, the gap between germline ends came to 15 bases. CDR3 length: 17 residues. Germline V CDR1 and CDR2: WNHNN, SYGVQD (reference sequence). The CDR3 region is CASSESEVVSSYNEQFF. For the CDR3, the DNA is TGCGCCAGCAGTGAGTCCGAAGTGGTCTCGAGCTACAATGAGCAGTTCTTC.

The V and J genes are TRBV27 and TRBJ1-1; no definite D call. CDR3 length equals 13 residues. V was clipped by 4 bases and J by 3 bases, with 9 bases between them. Germline loops: CDR1 MNHEY, CDR2 SMNVEV (reference sequence). The CDR3 sequence is CASSSQLHTEAFF. The CDR3 nucleotides read TGTGCCAGCAGTTCCCAGCTGCACACTGAAGCTTTCTTT.

This CDR3 is CASSKDFGTSGSYEQYF. The CDR3 DNA is TGTGCCAGCAGCAAAGATTTCGGGACTAGCGGGTCCTACGAGCAGTACTTC. The chain combines TRBV7-8 with TRBJ2-7; 12 nucleotides match TRBD2. Germline CDR1 is SGHVS and CDR2 is FQNEAQ. Trimming cost V 5 bases and J 1 base; bases outside gene matches: 9. The CDR3 is made up of 17 amino acids. The full variable domain, rest sourced from reference TRBV7-8 and TRBJ2-7, is GAGVSQSPRYKVAKRGQDVALRCDPISGHVSLFWYQQALGQGPEFLTYFQNEAQLDKSGLPSDRFFAERPEGSVSTLKIQRTQQEDSAVYLCASSKDFGTSGSYEQYFGPGTRLTVT.

CDR3 region: CASSLGVGQNTEAFF. CDR3 sequence (DNA): TGTGCCAGCAGCTTAGGGGTCGGGCAAAACACTGAAGCTTTCTTT. The V and J genes are TRBV7-6 and TRBJ1-1; D is undetermined. CDR1 is SGHVS and CDR2 is FNYEAQ in the germline V gene. The CDR3 is 15 amino acids. V was pared by 1 base and J by 2 bases, with 11 bases between.

The chain recombines TRBV19 with TRBJ1-1; TRBD1 is a possible D gene (6 bases). Germline assignment: CDR1 LNHDA and CDR2 SQIVND (reference sequence). V shed 5 bases and J shed 0 bases, with 10 bases lying between them. The CDR3 spans 14 residues. The CDR3 spells CASSLWDMNTEAFF. The CDR3 DNA reads TGTGCCAGTAGTCTGTGGGACATGAACACTGAAGCTTTCTTT.

This clone was detected only once. This chain connects TRBV25-1 to TRBJ2-5; D not certain. The CDR3 runs 11 residues. Germline CDR1 MGHDK, CDR2 SYGVNS. Deletions cut 4 bases from V and 3 bases from J, with 3 bases between. For the CDR3, the DNA is TGTGCCAGCAGTGTTGAAGAGACCCAGTACTTC. This encodes CASSVEETQYF.

J is TRBJ1-6 and V is TRBV27; possible D gene TRBD1, 6 bases. The germline CDR1 and CDR2 sequences are MNHEY and SMNVEV (reference sequence). Between the trimmed V and J ends, which lost 2 bases and 5 bases, there was a span of 10 bases. CDR3 size: 15 residues. CDR3 amino acids: CASSLQGLDNSPLHF. CDR3 coding DNA: TGTGCCAGCAGTTTACAGGGGTTGGATAATTCACCCCTCCACTTT.

This chain uses TRBV4-1 with TRBJ2-1, with 8 positions matching TRBD2. The CDR3 totals 14 residues. V lost 3 bases, J lost 5 bases, and 3 bases stayed unmatched. The germline V gene has CDR1 MGHRA and CDR2 YSYEKL. This chain's CDR3 is CASSQGLEDNEQFF. CDR3 sequence (DNA): TGCGCCAGCAGCCAGGGACTAGAGGACAATGAGCAGTTCTTC.

This clone has a handful of counts. The V and J genes are TRBV9 and TRBJ1-4, with D perhaps matching TRBD1 (5 bases). This CDR3 is 17 amino acids long. The germline V and J ends were trimmed by 4 bases and 5 bases, with 21 bases remaining between them. Per germline, CDR1 SGDLS and CDR2 YYNGEE. The CDR3 here is CASSPQGIGVGNEKLFF. Written as DNA, the CDR3 is TGTGCCAGCAGCCCCCAGGGTATCGGGGTGGGGAATGAAAAACTGTTTTTT.

The rearrangement joins TRBV6-6 to TRBJ2-2; D could derive from TRBD1 or TRBD2 (5 bases each). This CDR3 is 14 amino acids long. Germline V gene sequence: CDR1 MNHNY, CDR2 SVGAGI (reference sequence). V was pared by 5 bases and J by 5 bases, with 12 bases between. CDR3: CASSDRGETGELFF. CDR3 sequence (DNA): TGTGCCAGCAGTGATCGGGGCGAGACCGGGGAGCTGTTTTTT.

V is TRBV27 and J is TRBJ1-2, with 7 bases fitting TRBD1. Trimming cost V 6 bases and J 5 bases; bases outside gene matches: 9. Germline V gene data show CDR1 as MNHEY and CDR2 as SMNVEV (reference sequence). This CDR3 has 14 residues. The CDR3 bases are TGTGCCAGCAGCCCCCAGAGCAGGGGGTATGGCTACACCTTC. This sequence encodes CASSPQSRGYGYTF.

The chain is built from TRBV4-3 and TRBJ2-4; unclear D gene. The CDR3 length is 16 residues. CDR1 is LGHNA and CDR2 is YSLEER in the germline V gene. V dropped 0 bases and J dropped 0 bases, with 9 bases sitting between them. CDR3 in amino acids: CASSQEVTPAKNIQYF. The CDR3 region has the DNA TGCGCCAGCAGCCAAGAAGTCACGCCAGCCAAAAACATTCAGTACTTC.

The rearrangement uses TRBV6-2 or TRBV6-3 and TRBJ1-1, with D unclear. The CDR3 is made up of 15 amino acids. V gave up 0 bases and J gave up 4 bases, with 12 bases separating them. Germline CDR1 MNHEY, CDR2 SVGEGT. CDR3 protein: CASSYSIGFPTEAFF. The CDR3 DNA sequence: TGTGCCAGCAGTTACTCGATCGGATTTCCCACTGAAGCTTTCTTT.

The genes are TRBV6-2 or TRBV6-3 and TRBJ1-1; unclear D gene. The V and J ends lost 0 bases and 4 bases respectively, with 6 bases between them. The CDR3 totals 13 residues. Germline V lookup: CDR1 MNHEY, CDR2 SVGEGT. In DNA, the CDR3 is TGTGCCAGCAGTTACTCGTGGGGCACTGAAGCTTTCTTT. It yields the protein CASSYSWGTEAFF.

This clone was seen a single time. The chain joins TRBV3-1 (or the pseudogene TRBV3-2) to TRBJ2-7, with D perhaps given as TRBD1 or TRBD2 (6 bases each). V was trimmed by 0 bases and J by 1 base, leaving 10 bases between them. Germline lookup yields CDR1 LGHDT and CDR2 YNNKEL (reference sequence). This CDR3 has 15 residues. CDR3: CASSQDRGRSYEQYF. CDR3 nucleotides: TGTGCCAGCAGCCAAGATCGGGGGCGATCCTACGAGCAGTACTTC.

The chain recombines TRBV18 with TRBJ1-2, with TRBD1 matching over 8 bases. The V segment lost 3 bases and the J segment 3 bases; nucleotides outside the gene matches: 6. The germline gives CDR1 KGHSH, CDR2 LQKENI. The CDR3 totals 15 residues. CDR3 nucleotides: TGTGCCAGCTCACCGCCGGGACAGGCGCACTATGGCTACACCTTC. Its translation: CASSPPGQAHYGYTF.

This chain links TRBV5-1 with TRBJ2-2; tentative D call: TRBD2 (5 bases). Trimming pared 2 bases from V and 7 bases from J, leaving 21 bases between. Germline loops: CDR1 SGHRS, CDR2 YFSETQ. The CDR3 is made up of 17 amino acids. The CDR3 spells CASSLTEPRVAGGELFF. The CDR3 DNA is TGCGCCAGCAGCTTAACTGAGCCGCGGGTGGCAGGCGGGGAGCTGTTTTTT.

The J gene is TRBJ1-6, the V gene TRBV9; weak D call: TRBD1 (5 bases). Trimming removed 4 bases from V and 7 bases from J, with 18 bases in between. The length of the CDR3 is 16 residues. Germline values: CDR1 SGDLS, CDR2 YYNGEE. The CDR3 sequence: CASSPAGVLGNSPLHF. The CDR3, as DNA: TGTGCCAGCAGCCCAGCGGGGGTTCTAGGAAATTCACCCCTCCACTTT.

The rearrangement joins TRBV5-6 to TRBJ1-4, with D uncertain. V was shortened by 1 base and J by 8 bases, with 12 bases between the two germline ends. The CDR3 sequence is 14 residues long. Germline V lookup: CDR1 SGHDT, CDR2 YYEEEE. The CDR3 nucleotides are TGTGCCAGCAGCTTGAAGGCAGGAAGGGAAAAACTGTTTTTT. Protein sequence: CASSLKAGREKLFF.

The chain uses TRBV9 and TRBJ2-1; 9 bases map to TRBD1. Trimming cost V 0 bases and J 10 bases; bases outside gene matches: 11. This CDR3 comprises 16 residues. Germline assignment: CDR1 SGDLS and CDR2 YYNGEE. The CDR3 nucleotides are TGTGCCAGCAGCGTAGCTCCCAGGGACAGGGCAGGGGAGCAGTTCTTC. It specifies CASSVAPRDRAGEQFF.

The rearrangement uses TRBV11-2 and TRBJ2-5; 8 bases map to TRBD2. Trimming took 1 base from V and 7 from J; bases not matched to a gene: 11. The germline V gene encodes CDR1 SGHAT and CDR2 FQNNGV. The CDR3 contains 16 residues. Written as DNA, the CDR3 is TGTGCCAGCAGCTTAGGAACTAGCGGTGGGCAAAGGACCCAGTACTTC. Its protein is CASSLGTSGGQRTQYF.